A selection of T cell receptor beta chains follows, all from one sample in a study of blood T cell repertoires in COVID-19. TCRdb keeps only in-frame clones here, not all; method: immunoSEQ multiplex PCR. The sample yields around 42,000 clones, about 85% seen once. What was sequenced was peripheral blood. These receptor sequences come from a woman aged 80 or over with acute or convalescent COVID-19. The CDR3 runs from the conserved cysteine through the conserved F or W. The order of the fields is V gene, J gene, CDR3 protein.

v_gene: TRBV7-9; j_gene: TRBJ1-1; CDR3aa: CASSLVISNTEAFF
v_gene: TRBV11-2; j_gene: TRBJ2-1; CDR3aa: CASSFQLTYNEQFF
v_gene: TRBV30; j_gene: TRBJ2-2; CDR3aa: CAWSPSGGGGELFF
v_gene: TRBV28; j_gene: TRBJ2-7; CDR3aa: CASNPGQSYEQYF
v_gene: TRBV7-2; j_gene: TRBJ1-6; CDR3aa: CASSLQGSLNSPLHF
v_gene: TRBV4-1; j_gene: TRBJ1-5; CDR3aa: CASSRGQGAGQPQHF
v_gene: TRBV19; j_gene: TRBJ1-5; CDR3aa: CASSTSRDQPQHF
v_gene: TRBV13; j_gene: TRBJ1-6; CDR3aa: CASSSNRGSNSPLHF
v_gene: TRBV28; j_gene: TRBJ1-5; CDR3aa: CASSILNTGLLNQPQHF
v_gene: TRBV4-3; j_gene: TRBJ1-2; CDR3aa: CASSQDPTGAGYGYTF
v_gene: TRBV13; j_gene: TRBJ1-1; CDR3aa: CASSGSQGARTEAFF
v_gene: TRBV5-4; j_gene: TRBJ2-3; CDR3aa: CASSLARGGFGGDTQYF
v_gene: TRBV27; j_gene: TRBJ1-1; CDR3aa: CASSPMGGDTRAREAFF
v_gene: TRBV30; j_gene: TRBJ1-4; CDR3aa: CAWSGALSEKLFF
v_gene: TRBV5-6; j_gene: TRBJ1-3; CDR3aa: CASSSLGDPGAGNTIYF
v_gene: TRBV19; j_gene: TRBJ2-6; CDR3aa: CASSGGPGELFSGANVLTF
v_gene: TRBV2; j_gene: TRBJ1-4; CDR3aa: CASTQGSTNEKLFF
v_gene: TRBV7-9; j_gene: TRBJ2-1; CDR3aa: CASSLASAGGGEQFF
v_gene: TRBV6-5; j_gene: TRBJ1-1; CDR3aa: CASSLEQGTEAFF
v_gene: TRBV4-1; j_gene: TRBJ1-4; CDR3aa: CASSREGGATNEKLFF
v_gene: TRBV10-3; j_gene: TRBJ1-2; CDR3aa: CAIRGQGVGYGYTF
v_gene: TRBV18; j_gene: TRBJ2-5; CDR3aa: CASSPRVGTQYF
v_gene: TRBV11-2; j_gene: TRBJ1-1; CDR3aa: CASSSRENTEAFF
v_gene: TRBV6-1; j_gene: TRBJ1-1; CDR3aa: CASSEAGQGRVTEAFF
v_gene: TRBV7-3; j_gene: TRBJ1-3; CDR3aa: CASSPDSSSGNTIYF
v_gene: TRBV5-1; j_gene: TRBJ2-3; CDR3aa: CASSPGGGTSTDTQYF
v_gene: TRBV18; j_gene: TRBJ2-5; CDR3aa: CASSPPAGEETQYF
v_gene: TRBV6-5; j_gene: TRBJ1-2; CDR3aa: CASSERRGIYGYTF
v_gene: TRBV21-1; j_gene: TRBJ1-3; CDR3aa: CASSNGPISGNTIYF
v_gene: TRBV7-9; j_gene: TRBJ1-6; CDR3aa: CASSVGQGISPLHF